Here is one TCR beta chain with its context. Germline lookup yields CDR1 SGHTA and CDR2 FQGNSA. After removal of 1 base from V and 4 bases from J, the junction contained 3 bases not matched to a gene. The CDR3 runs 15 residues. The data were obtained in a study of immune characterization of retroperitoneal liposarcoma. TCRdb itself ran the PCR reads through MiXCR, one entry per CDR3 protein. Of more than 1,400 distinct CDR3 sequences in the sample, about 50% were seen once. This chain links TRBV7-2 with TRBJ2-1; 8 bases line up with TRBD2. Sequencing was done on a sample of tumor tissue. This sequence originates from a female donor with retroperitoneal liposarcoma. The CDR3 bases are TGTGCCAGCAGCTTAGGGCGGGAGGTATACAATGAGCAGTTCTTC. Its protein product is CASSLGREVYNEQFF. The full variable domain, completed using reference TRBV7-2 and TRBJ2-1, is GAGVSQSPSNKVTEKGKDVELRCDPISGHTALYWYRQSLGQGLEFLIYFQGNSAPDKSGLPSDRFSAERTGGSVSTLTIQRTQQEDSAVYLCASSLGREVYNEQFFGPGTRLTVL.